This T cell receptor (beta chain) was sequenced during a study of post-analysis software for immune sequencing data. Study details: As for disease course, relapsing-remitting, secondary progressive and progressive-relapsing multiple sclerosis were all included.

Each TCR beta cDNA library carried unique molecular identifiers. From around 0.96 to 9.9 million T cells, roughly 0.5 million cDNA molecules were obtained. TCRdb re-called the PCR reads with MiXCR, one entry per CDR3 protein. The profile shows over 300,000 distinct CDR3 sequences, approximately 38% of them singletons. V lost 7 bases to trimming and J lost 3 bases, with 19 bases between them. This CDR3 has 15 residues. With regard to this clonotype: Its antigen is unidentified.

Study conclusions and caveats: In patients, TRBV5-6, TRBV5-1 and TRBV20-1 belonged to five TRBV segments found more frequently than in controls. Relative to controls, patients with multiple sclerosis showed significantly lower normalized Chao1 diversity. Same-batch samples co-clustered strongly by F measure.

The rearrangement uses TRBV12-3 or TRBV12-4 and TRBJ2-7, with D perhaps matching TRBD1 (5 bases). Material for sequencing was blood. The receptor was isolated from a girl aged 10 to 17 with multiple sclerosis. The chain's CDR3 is CASTPGAGSLYEQYF. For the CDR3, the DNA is TGTGCCAGCACCCCTGGGGCAGGGTCTCTCTACGAGCAGTACTTC.